A single sample is the source of the 5 T cell receptor beta chains below, sequenced in a study of T cell responses to AZD1222 COVID-19 vaccine. Assay: immunoSEQ multiplex PCR; the TCRdb copy retains only in-frame clones and omits some. The data contain about 150,000 clones, 90% to 95% of them seen just once; the ten biggest clones take up 1.5% to 2%. The source material was peripheral blood, sampled on day 0 of AZD1222 vaccination. These receptors were obtained from an adult in good health.

The V and J genes are TRBV2 and TRBJ1-6; D is uncertain. This CDR3 comprises 13 residues. The germline V gene has CDR1 SNHLY and CDR2 FYNNEI. V was cut by 8 bases and J by 8 bases, with 13 bases left in between. The CDR3 DNA sequence: TGTGCCAGCCACCTCAGGACGGATTCACCCCTCCACTTT. This encodes CASHLRTDSPLHF.

V gene TRBV9 combines with J gene TRBJ1-3; 7 positions agree with TRBD1. The V segment lost 3 bases and the J segment 7 bases; nucleotides outside the gene matches: 7. Germline-derived CDR1 and CDR2 are SGDLS and YYNGEE. The CDR3 loop spans 14 amino acids. The CDR3 coding sequence is TGTGCCAGCAGCGGCCTGGGACAGCGGAACACCATATATTTT. Its protein product is CASSGLGQRNTIYF.

This rearrangement joins TRBV7-6 to TRBJ2-5, with 13 bases lining up with TRBD2. V shed 5 bases, J shed 5 bases, and the junction held 8 bases outside the gene matches. The V gene's germline CDR1 is SGHVS and CDR2 FNYEAQ. The CDR3 has 16 residues. CDR3 sequence: CASSRMGLAGRETQYF. The CDR3 region has the DNA TGTGCCAGCAGCCGCATGGGACTAGCGGGGAGGGAGACCCAGTACTTC.

The CDR3 nucleotides are TGTGCCAGCAGCCAAGGTCTTGGATACGAGCAGTACTTC. Its protein product is CASSQGLGYEQYF. The J gene is TRBJ2-7, the V gene TRBV3-1 (or the pseudogene TRBV3-2); D call uncertain. CDR3 length equals 13 residues. CDR1 and CDR2 (germline): LGHDT, YNNKEL (reference sequence). V lost 1 base to trimming and J lost 4 bases, with 8 bases between them.

The chain links TRBV24-1 to TRBJ2-2; either TRBD1 or TRBD2 may fit D (5 bases each). V was trimmed by 9 bases and J by 7 bases, leaving 8 bases between them. The CDR3 length is 11 residues. Germline CDR1 and CDR2: KGHDR and SFDVKD. DNA of the CDR3: TGTGCCACCGGGGGTGGCGGGGAGCTGTTTTTT. Translating gives CATGGGGELFF.